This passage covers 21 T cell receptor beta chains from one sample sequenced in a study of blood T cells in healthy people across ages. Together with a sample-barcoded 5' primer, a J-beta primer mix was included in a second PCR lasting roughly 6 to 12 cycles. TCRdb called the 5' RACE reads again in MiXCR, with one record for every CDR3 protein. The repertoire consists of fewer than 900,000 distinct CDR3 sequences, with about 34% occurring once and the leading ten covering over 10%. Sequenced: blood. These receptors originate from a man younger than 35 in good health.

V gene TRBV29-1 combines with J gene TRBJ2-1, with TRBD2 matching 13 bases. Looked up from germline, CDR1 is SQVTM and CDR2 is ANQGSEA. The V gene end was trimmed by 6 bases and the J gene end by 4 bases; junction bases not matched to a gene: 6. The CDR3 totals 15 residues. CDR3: CSVDGTSGVYNEQFF. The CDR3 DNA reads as TGCAGCGTGGATGGGACTAGCGGGGTTTACAATGAGCAGTTCTTC.

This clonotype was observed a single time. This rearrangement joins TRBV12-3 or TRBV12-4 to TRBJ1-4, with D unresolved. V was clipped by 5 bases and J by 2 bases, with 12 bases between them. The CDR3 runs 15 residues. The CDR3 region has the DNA TGTGCCAGCAGTATGGACGCTTCGACTAATGAAAAACTGTTTTTT. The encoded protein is CASSMDASTNEKLFF.

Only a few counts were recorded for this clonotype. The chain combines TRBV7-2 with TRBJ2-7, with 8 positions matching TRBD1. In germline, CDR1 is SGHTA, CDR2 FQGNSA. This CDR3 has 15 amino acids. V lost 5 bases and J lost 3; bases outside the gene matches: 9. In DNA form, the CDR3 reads TGTGCCAGCAGCCGCCGGGACAGGCGCTTCTACGAGCAGTACTTC. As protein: CASSRRDRRFYEQYF.

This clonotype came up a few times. The CDR3 here is CSARVTSAETQYF. The DNA for the CDR3 is TGCAGTGCTAGAGTAACTAGCGCGGAGACCCAGTACTTC. The V gene is TRBV20-1, the J gene TRBJ2-7, with 7 bases aligning to TRBD2. The J call could be wrong; TRBJ2-5 is a better fit for the DNA end. Germline CDR1 DFQATT, CDR2 SNEGSKA (reference sequence). The CDR3 has 13 residues.

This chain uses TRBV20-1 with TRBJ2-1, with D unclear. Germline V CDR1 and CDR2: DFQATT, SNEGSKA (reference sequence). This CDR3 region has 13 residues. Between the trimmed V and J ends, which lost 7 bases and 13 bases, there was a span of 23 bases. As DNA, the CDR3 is TGCAGTGGACAAAATGTAGCCAAAAACATTCAGTTCTTC. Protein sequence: CSGQNVAKNIQFF.

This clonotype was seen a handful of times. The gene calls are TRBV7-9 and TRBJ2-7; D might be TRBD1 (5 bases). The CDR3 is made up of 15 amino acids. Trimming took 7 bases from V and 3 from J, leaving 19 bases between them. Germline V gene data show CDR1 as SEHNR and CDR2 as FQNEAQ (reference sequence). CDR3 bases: TGTGCCAGCACCCCAAGGGGCGAGCTTCTCTACGAGCAGTACTTC. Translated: CASTPRGELLYEQYF.

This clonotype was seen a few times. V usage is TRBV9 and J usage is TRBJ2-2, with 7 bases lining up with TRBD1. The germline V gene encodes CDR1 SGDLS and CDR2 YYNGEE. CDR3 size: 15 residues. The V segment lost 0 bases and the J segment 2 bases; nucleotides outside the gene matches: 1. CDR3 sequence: CASSVEGANTGELFF. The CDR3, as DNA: TGTGCCAGCAGCGTAGAGGGGGCTAACACCGGGGAGCTGTTTTTT.

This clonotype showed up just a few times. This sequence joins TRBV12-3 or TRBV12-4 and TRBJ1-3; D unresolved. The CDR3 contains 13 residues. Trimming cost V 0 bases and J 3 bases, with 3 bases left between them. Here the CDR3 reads CASSLARGNTIYF. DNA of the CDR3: TGTGCCAGCAGTTTAGCGCGTGGAAACACCATATATTTT.

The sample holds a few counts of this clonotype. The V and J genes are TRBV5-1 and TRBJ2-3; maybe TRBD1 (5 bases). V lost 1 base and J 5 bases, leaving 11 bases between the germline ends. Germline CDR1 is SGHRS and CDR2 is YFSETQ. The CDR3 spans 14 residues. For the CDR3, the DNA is TGCGCCAGCAGCTTGTGGGGCTTTGAAGATACGCAGTATTTT. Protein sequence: CASSLWGFEDTQYF. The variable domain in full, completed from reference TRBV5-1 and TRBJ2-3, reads KAGVTQTPRYLIKTRGQQVTLSCSPISGHRSVSWYQQTPGQGLQFLFEYFSETQRNKGNFPGRFSGRQFSNSRSEMNVSTLELGDSALYLCASSLWGFEDTQYFGPGTRLTVL.

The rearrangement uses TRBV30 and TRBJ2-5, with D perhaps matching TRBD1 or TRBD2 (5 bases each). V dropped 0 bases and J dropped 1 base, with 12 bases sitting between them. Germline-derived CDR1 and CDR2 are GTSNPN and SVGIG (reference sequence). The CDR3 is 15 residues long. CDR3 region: CAWSVFRGIQETQYF. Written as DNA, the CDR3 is TGTGCCTGGAGTGTATTTCGGGGCATCCAAGAGACCCAGTACTTC.

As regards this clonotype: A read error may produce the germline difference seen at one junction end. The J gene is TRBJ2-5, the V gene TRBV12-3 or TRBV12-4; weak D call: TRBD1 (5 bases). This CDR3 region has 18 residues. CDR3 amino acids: CVSSLGAFLGAAIETQYF. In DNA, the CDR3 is TGTGTCAGCAGTTTAGGGGCTTTTTTGGGCGCAGCAATAGAGACCCAGTACTTC.

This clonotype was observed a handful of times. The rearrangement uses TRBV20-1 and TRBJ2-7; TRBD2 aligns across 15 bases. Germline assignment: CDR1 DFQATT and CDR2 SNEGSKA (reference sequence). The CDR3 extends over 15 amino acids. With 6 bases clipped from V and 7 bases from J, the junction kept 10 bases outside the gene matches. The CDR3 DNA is TGCAGTGCAAGTAGGGGACTAGCGGGGGGCTATGAGCAGTACTTC. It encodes CSASRGLAGGYEQYF.

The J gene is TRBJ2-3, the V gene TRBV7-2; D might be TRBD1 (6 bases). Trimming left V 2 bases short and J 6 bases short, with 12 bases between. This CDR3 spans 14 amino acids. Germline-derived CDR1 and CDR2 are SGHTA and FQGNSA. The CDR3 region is CASSLSNREDTQYF. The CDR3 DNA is TGTGCCAGCAGCTTATCAAACAGGGAGGATACGCAGTATTTT.

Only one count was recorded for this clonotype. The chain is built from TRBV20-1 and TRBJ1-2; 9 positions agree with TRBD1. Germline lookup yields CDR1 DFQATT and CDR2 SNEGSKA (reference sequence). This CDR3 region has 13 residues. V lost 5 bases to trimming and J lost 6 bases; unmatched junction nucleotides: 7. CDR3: CSAGGTGTDGYTF. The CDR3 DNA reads TGCAGTGCTGGCGGGACAGGGACGGATGGCTACACCTTC.

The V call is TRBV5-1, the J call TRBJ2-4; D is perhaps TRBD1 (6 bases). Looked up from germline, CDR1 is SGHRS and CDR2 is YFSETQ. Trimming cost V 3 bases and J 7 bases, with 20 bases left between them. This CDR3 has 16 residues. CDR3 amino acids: CASSSGGTGLGNIQYF. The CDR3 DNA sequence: TGCGCCAGCAGCTCTGGTGGTACAGGGTTGGGGAACATTCAGTACTTC.

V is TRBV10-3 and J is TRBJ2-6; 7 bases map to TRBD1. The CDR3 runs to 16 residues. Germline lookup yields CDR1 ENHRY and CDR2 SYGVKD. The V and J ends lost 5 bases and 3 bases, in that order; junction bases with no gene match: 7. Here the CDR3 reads CAISLSGQDGANVLTF. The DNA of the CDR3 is TGTGCCATCAGTCTCTCCGGACAGGATGGGGCCAACGTCCTGACTTTC.

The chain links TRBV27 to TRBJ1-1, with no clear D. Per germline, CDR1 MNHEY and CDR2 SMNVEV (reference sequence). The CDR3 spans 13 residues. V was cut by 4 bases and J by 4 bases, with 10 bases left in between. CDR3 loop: CASSSRLSTEAFF. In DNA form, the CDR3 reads TGTGCCAGCAGTTCACGGTTGAGCACTGAAGCTTTCTTT.

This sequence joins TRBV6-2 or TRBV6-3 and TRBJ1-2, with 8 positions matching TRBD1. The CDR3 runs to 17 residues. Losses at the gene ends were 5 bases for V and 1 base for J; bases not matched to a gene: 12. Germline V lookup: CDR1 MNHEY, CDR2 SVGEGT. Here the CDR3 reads CASSAGQGGDGNYGYTF. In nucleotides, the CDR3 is TGTGCCAGCAGTGCCGGACAGGGCGGTGATGGTAACTATGGCTACACCTTC.

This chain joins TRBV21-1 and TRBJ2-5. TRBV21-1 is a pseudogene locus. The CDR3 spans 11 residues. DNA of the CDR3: TGTGCCAGCATTACCCAAGAGACCCAGTACTTC. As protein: CASITQETQYF.

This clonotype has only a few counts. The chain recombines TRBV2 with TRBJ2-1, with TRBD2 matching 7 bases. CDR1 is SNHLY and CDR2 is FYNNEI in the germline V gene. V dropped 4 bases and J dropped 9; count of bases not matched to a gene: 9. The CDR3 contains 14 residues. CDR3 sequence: CASSVRGGDSEQFF. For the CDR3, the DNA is TGTGCCAGCAGTGTCCGTGGGGGGGATAGTGAGCAGTTCTTC. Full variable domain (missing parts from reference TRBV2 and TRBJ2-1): EPEVTQTPSHQVTQMGQEVILRCVPISNHLYFYWYRQILGQKVEFLVSFYNNEISEKSEIFDDQFSVERPDGSNFTLKIRSTKLEDSAMYFCASSVRGGDSEQFFGPGTRLTVL.

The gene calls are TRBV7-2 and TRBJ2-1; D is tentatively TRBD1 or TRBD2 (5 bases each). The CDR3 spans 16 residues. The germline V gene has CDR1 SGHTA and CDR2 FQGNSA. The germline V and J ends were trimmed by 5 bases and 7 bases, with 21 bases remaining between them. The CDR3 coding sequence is TGTGCCAGCAGCCTCCTCCCCGGGACCCCGGGTAATGAGCAGTTCTTC. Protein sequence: CASSLLPGTPGNEQFF. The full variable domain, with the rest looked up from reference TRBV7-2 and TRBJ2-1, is GAGVSQSPSNKVTEKGKDVELRCDPISGHTALYWYRQSLGQGLEFLIYFQGNSAPDKSGLPSDRFSAERTGGSVSTLTIQRTQQEDSAVYLCASSLLPGTPGNEQFFGPGTRLTVL.